The 20 T cell receptor beta chains in this list originate from one sample, sequenced in a study of vaccination effects on CD4 cells after COVID-19. The assay was immunoSEQ multiplex PCR, and TCRdb's table has in-frame clones only and misses some. The sample shows some 50,000 clones, over 50% of them seen only once. Subsequent to 10 days of culture, CD4+ T cells were isolated. These receptors are not linked to any known antigen. The sequencing used CD4+ T cells from PBMCs cultured without peptide, collected before COVID-19 vaccination. The receptor set was obtained from a human donor who received a COVID-19 vaccine.

The chain has TRBV4-3 and TRBJ1-2, with D hard to call. Trimming shortened V by 0 bases and J by 4 bases, and 9 bases separated the two germline ends. Germline assignment: CDR1 LGHNA and CDR2 YSLEER. There are 14 residues in the CDR3. CDR3 sequence reads: CASSQDPSPYGYTF. Written as DNA, the CDR3 is TGCGCCAGCAGCCAAGACCCTTCGCCCTATGGCTACACCTTC.

The rearrangement joins TRBV28 to TRBJ1-1; D not certain. The CDR3 totals 13 residues. Looked up from germline, CDR1 is MDHEN and CDR2 is SYDVKM. The V gene lost 6 bases and the J gene lost 0 bases, with 8 bases spanning the gap. This chain's CDR3 is CASRTTLNTEAFF. CDR3 nucleotides: TGTGCCAGCAGGACTACTCTGAACACTGAAGCTTTCTTT.

The rearrangement links TRBV6-5 to TRBJ1-5, with a possible D match to TRBD1 (5 bases). The germline V gene encodes CDR1 MNHEY and CDR2 SVGAGI. The CDR3 is 15 amino acids. The V end lost 4 bases, the J end lost 3 bases, and 13 bases lay between the germline ends. The CDR3 here is CASSLSQGNNQPQHF. The CDR3 bases are TGTGCCAGCAGTTTGTCCCAGGGAAACAATCAGCCCCAGCATTTT.

The chain links TRBV2 to TRBJ1-1, with unresolved D. V was shortened by 4 bases and J by 1 base, with 10 bases between the two germline ends. The CDR3 covers 14 residues. Germline V gives CDR1 SNHLY, CDR2 FYNNEI. For the CDR3, the DNA is TGTGCCAGCAGTGGTCTTTACGGGAACACTGAAGCTTTCTTT. Its protein product is CASSGLYGNTEAFF.

V and J are TRBV27 and TRBJ1-2; TRBD1 matches 9 bases. J gave up 4 bases and V 2 bases, and 2 bases lay outside the gene matches. The V gene's germline CDR1 is MNHEY and CDR2 SMNVEV (reference sequence). CDR3 length: 14 amino acids. CDR3 residues: CASSLGQGLYGYTF. The CDR3 DNA reads as TGTGCCAGCAGTTTAGGACAGGGGCTCTATGGCTACACCTTC.

The V call is TRBV4-1, the J call TRBJ2-7; TRBD2 agrees at 9 bases. CDR1 and CDR2 (germline): MGHRA, YSYEKL. Unmatched junction bases numbered 4, after V lost 1 base and J lost 3 bases. This CDR3 region has 15 residues. The CDR3 coding sequence is TGCGCCAGCAGCCAAGCTCCTAGCGGGATCTACGAGCAGTACTTC. Amino acid sequence: CASSQAPSGIYEQYF.

This chain uses TRBV29-1 with TRBJ1-2, with TRBD1 matching 8 bases. This CDR3 region has 13 residues. Losses at the gene ends were 6 bases for V and 5 bases for J; bases not matched to a gene: 8. Germline CDR1 is SQVTM and CDR2 is ANQGSEA. The CDR3 bases are TGCAGCGTCGACCCAGGGGGCGGGTATGGCTACACCTTC. Its translation is CSVDPGGGYGYTF.

The V gene is TRBV24-1, the J gene TRBJ2-7; no firm D call. CDR1 and CDR2 (germline): KGHDR, SFDVKD. V dropped 2 bases and J dropped 6 bases, with 16 bases sitting between them. The CDR3 is 15 amino acids. The CDR3 DNA follows: TGTGCCACCAGTGATTCTTCCGTAAGTCACTGCGAGCAGTACTTC. As protein: CATSDSSVSHCEQYF.

The sample holds a few counts of this clone. The chain employs TRBV14 and TRBJ1-2; 8 bases are shared with TRBD1. CDR3 length: 14 amino acids. Looked up from germline, CDR1 is SGHDN and CDR2 is FVKESK. J was trimmed by 2 bases and V by 3 bases; bases with no gene match: 2. This chain's CDR3 is CASSQTGANYGYTF. CDR3 bases: TGTGCCAGCAGCCAGACAGGGGCCAACTATGGCTACACCTTC.

Of note for this clone: In the same sample, other DNA sequences code for this CDR3. The genes are TRBV5-1 and TRBJ2-3; the match to TRBD1 covers 9 bases. V lost 0 bases to trimming and J lost 4 bases; unmatched junction nucleotides: 3. CDR1 is SGHRS, CDR2 YFSETQ, per germline. CDR3 length equals 15 residues. In nucleotides, the CDR3 is TGCGCCAGCAGCTTGGGGAGACAGGGGGCAGATACGCAGTATTTT. This encodes CASSLGRQGADTQYF.

The gene calls are TRBV28 and TRBJ2-1, with D perhaps assigned TRBD1 or TRBD2 (6 bases each). The CDR3 totals 17 residues. The V end lost 2 bases, the J end lost 8 bases, and 22 bases lay between the germline ends. Germline V gene lookup returns CDR1 MDHEN and CDR2 SYDVKM. CDR3 amino acids: CASSLNRPMGGRYEQFF. The DNA of the CDR3 is TGTGCCAGCAGTTTAAACCGACCTATGGGGGGCCGCTATGAGCAGTTCTTC.

V and J are TRBV6-5 and TRBJ1-3; D perhaps matches TRBD1 (6 bases). Trimming stripped 0 bases from V and 4 bases from J, with 7 bases between. The CDR3 spans 14 residues. Germline CDR1 is MNHEY and CDR2 is SVGAGI. The CDR3 sequence is CASSYSGAGNTIYF. For the CDR3, the DNA is TGTGCCAGCAGTTACTCGGGGGCAGGAAACACCATATATTTT.

V and J are TRBV24-1 and TRBJ2-2; D might be TRBD1 (6 bases). V lost 5 bases and J 5 bases, leaving 11 bases between the germline ends. Germline lookup yields CDR1 KGHDR and CDR2 SFDVKD. The CDR3 has 14 residues. The CDR3 region has the DNA TGTGCCACCAGTGCCCGGACAGCTACCGGGGAGCTGTTTTTT. This translates into CATSARTATGELFF.

This clone has a single count. This chain connects TRBV28 to TRBJ2-1, with 8 bases identical to TRBD2. With 8 bases clipped from V and 3 bases from J, the junction kept 6 bases outside the gene matches. The CDR3 covers 14 residues. Per germline, CDR1 MDHEN and CDR2 SYDVKM. The CDR3 reads CASAVAGHYNEQFF. CDR3 bases: TGTGCCAGCGCTGTAGCGGGGCACTACAATGAGCAGTTCTTC.

The V gene is TRBV6-4, the J gene TRBJ1-2; 12 positions match TRBD1. CDR1 and CDR2 (germline): MRHNA, SNTAGT. Germline trimming cut 4 bases from V and 4 bases from J; bases unmatched to any gene: 4. The CDR3 loop spans 15 amino acids. The CDR3 region has the DNA TGTGCCAGCAGTGCCGGGACAGGGGGCTCCTATGGCTACACCTTC. This translates into CASSAGTGGSYGYTF.

This sequence joins TRBV15 and TRBJ1-5; D remains unclear. V was pared by 1 base and J by 10 bases, with 8 bases between. CDR1 and CDR2 from the germline V gene are LNHNV and YYDKDF (reference sequence). This CDR3 spans 12 amino acids. The CDR3, as DNA: TGTGCCACCAGCAGAGCCAGAAGCCCCCAGCATTTT. Protein product: CATSRARSPQHF.

The chain uses TRBV6-6 and TRBJ1-5; a weak D match, TRBD1 (5 bases). Germline V gene data show CDR1 as MNHNY and CDR2 as SVGAGI (reference sequence). Trimming took off 7 bases at V and 9 bases at J, with 16 bases between the two ends. This CDR3 is 13 amino acids long. The CDR3 region is CASTETARGPQHF. The CDR3 DNA is TGTGCCAGCACCGAGACAGCGAGGGGGCCCCAGCATTTT.

The chain uses TRBV27 and TRBJ1-2; possibly TRBD1 for D (6 bases). The germline V gene has CDR1 MNHEY and CDR2 SMNVEV (reference sequence). The CDR3 consists of 15 residues. V dropped 0 bases and J dropped 5 bases, with 13 bases sitting between them. The CDR3 bases are TGTGCCAGCAGTTTATCTCCAGGGGCACCTTATGGCTACACCTTC. This codes for CASSLSPGAPYGYTF.

The V gene is TRBV6-4, the J gene TRBJ1-6; unclear D gene. CDR1 and CDR2 from the germline V gene are MRHNA and SNTAGT. V was cut by 8 bases and J by 4 bases, with 9 bases left in between. This CDR3 has 13 amino acids. CDR3 sequence: CASRRDYNSPLHF. Written as DNA, the CDR3 is TGTGCCAGCCGTCGAGATTATAATTCACCCCTCCACTTT.

The chain joins TRBV28 to TRBJ2-6; D call uncertain. Per germline, CDR1 MDHEN and CDR2 SYDVKM. Trimming removed 3 bases at V and 2 bases at J, with 8 bases between. CDR3 length: 15 amino acids. CDR3 sequence (DNA): TGTGCCAGCAGTTTTTTCTCACCTGGGGCCAACGTCCTGACTTTC. It codes for CASSFFSPGANVLTF. The full variable domain, with the rest looked up from reference TRBV28 and TRBJ2-6, is DVKVTQSSRYLVKRTGEKVFLECVQDMDHENMFWYRQDPGLGLRLIYFSYDVKMKEKGDIPEGYSVSREKKERFSLILESASTNQTSMYLCASSFFSPGANVLTFGAGSRLTVL.